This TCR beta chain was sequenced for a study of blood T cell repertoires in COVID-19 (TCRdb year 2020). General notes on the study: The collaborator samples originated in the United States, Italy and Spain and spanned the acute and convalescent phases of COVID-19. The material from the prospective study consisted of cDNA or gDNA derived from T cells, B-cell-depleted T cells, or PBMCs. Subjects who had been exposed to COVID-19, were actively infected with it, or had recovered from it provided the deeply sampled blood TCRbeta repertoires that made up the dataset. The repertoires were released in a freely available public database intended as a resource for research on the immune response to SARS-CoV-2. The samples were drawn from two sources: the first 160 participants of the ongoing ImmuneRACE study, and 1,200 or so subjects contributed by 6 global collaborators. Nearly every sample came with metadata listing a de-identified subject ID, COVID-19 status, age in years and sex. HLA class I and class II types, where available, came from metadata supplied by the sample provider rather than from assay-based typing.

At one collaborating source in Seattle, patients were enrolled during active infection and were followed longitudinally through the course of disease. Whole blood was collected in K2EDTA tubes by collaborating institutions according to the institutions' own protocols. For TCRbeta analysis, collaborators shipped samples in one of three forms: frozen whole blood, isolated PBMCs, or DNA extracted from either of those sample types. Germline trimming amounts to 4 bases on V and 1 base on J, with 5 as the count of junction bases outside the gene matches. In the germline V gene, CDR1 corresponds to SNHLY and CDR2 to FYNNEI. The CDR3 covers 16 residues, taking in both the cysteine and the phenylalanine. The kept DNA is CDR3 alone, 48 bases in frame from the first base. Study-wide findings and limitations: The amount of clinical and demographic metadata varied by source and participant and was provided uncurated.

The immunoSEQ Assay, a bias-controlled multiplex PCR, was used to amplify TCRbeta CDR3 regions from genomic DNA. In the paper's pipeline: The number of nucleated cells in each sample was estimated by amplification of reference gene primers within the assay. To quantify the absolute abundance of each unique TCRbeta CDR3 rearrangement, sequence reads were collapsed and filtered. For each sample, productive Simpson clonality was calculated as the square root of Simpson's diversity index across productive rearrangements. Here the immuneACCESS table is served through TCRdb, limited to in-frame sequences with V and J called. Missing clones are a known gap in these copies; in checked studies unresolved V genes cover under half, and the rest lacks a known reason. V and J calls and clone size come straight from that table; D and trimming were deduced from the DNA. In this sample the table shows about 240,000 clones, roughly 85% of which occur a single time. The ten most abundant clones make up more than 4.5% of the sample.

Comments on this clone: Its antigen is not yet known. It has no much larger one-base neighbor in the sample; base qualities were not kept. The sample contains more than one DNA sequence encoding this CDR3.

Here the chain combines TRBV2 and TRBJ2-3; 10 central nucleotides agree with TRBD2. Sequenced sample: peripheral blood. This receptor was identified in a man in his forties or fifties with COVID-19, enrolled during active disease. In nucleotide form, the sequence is TGTGCCAGCAGTGCAGGTCTAGCGGGGGGCACAGATACGCAGTATTTT. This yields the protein CASSAGLAGGTDTQYF.